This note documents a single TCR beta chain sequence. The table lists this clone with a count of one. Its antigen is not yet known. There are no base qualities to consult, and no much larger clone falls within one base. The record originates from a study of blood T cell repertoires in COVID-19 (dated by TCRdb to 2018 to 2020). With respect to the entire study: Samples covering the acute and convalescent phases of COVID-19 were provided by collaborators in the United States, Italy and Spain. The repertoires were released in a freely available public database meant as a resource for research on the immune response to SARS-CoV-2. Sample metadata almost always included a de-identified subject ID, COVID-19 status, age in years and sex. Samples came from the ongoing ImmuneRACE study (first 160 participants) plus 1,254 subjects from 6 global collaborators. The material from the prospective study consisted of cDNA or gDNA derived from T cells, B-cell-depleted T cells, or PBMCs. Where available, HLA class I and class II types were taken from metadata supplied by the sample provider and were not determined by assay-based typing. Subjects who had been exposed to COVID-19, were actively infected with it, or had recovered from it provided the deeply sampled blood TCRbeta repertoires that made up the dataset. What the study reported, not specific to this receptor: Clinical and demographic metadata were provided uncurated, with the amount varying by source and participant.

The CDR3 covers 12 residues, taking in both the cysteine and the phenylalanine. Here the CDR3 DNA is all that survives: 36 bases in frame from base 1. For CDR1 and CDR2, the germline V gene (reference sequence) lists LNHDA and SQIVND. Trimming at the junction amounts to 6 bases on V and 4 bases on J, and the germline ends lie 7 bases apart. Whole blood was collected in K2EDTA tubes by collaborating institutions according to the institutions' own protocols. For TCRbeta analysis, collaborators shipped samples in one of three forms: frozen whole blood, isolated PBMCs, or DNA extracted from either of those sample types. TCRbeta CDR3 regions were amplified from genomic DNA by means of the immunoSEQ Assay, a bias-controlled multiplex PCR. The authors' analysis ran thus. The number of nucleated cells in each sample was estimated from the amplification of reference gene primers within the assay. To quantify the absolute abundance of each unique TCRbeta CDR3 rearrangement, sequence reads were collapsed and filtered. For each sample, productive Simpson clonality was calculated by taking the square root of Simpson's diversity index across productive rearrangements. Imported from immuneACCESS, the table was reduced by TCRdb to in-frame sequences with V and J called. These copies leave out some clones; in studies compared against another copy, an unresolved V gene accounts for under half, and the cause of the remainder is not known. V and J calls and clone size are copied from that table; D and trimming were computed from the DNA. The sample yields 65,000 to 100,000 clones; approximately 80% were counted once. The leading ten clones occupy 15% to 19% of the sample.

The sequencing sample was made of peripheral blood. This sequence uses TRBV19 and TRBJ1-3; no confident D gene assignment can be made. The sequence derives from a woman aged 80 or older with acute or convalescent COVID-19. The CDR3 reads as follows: CASRREGNTIYF. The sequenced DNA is TGTGCCAGTAGAAGAGAGGGAAACACCATATATTTT.